What follows are 18 T cell receptor beta chains derived from one specimen sequenced in a study of cytomegalovirus exposure and HLA in healthy donors. Vbeta (60) and Jbeta (13) primers were used in the PCR. Data came from immunoSEQ multiplex PCR; TCRdb stores just in-frame clones and leaves some out. The data show approximately 240,000 clones, with approximately 90% seen just once and over 0.95% held by the top ten. The sequenced sample consisted of PBMCs. Receptors originate from a woman between 18 and 29 years old in good health and CMV-seronegative.

The chain couples TRBV4-2 to TRBJ2-1; TRBD2 agrees at 10 bases. V was pared by 1 base and J by 7 bases, with 1 base of the junction left unmatched. CDR3 length: 14 amino acids. Germline lookup yields CDR1 LGHNA and CDR2 YNFKEQ. CDR3 DNA sequence: TGTGCCAGCAGCCAAGCTAGCGGGGGTAATGAGCAGTTCTTC. Translating gives CASSQASGGNEQFF.

The chain uses TRBV6-1 and TRBJ1-5, with a possible D match to TRBD1 (6 bases). Germline V gene sequence: CDR1 MNHNS, CDR2 SASEGT. Trimming stripped 3 bases from V and 1 base from J, with 13 bases between. The CDR3 has 16 amino acids. The CDR3 DNA reads TGTGCCAGCAGTGACAACAGGGTGGACAGCAATCAGCCCCAGCATTTT. Residues: CASSDNRVDSNQPQHF.

This rearrangement joins TRBV4-1 to TRBJ1-2, with D hard to call. Germline V CDR1 and CDR2: MGHRA, YSYEKL. The ends were cut back, 3 bases at V and 2 bases at J, with 16 bases in the middle. This CDR3 contains 16 residues. Written as DNA, the CDR3 is TGCGCCAGCAGCCACAGCCCCTTGCTAGGAAACTATGGCTACACCTTC. Its protein is CASSHSPLLGNYGYTF.

The chain joins TRBV11-3 to TRBJ2-7; no reliable D call. This CDR3 contains 14 residues. The germline gives CDR1 SGHNT, CDR2 YENEEA. Trimming stripped 1 base from V and 0 bases from J, with 7 bases between. The CDR3 sequence is CASSLAEFSYEQYF. In DNA form, the CDR3 reads TGTGCCAGCAGCTTAGCCGAGTTCTCCTACGAGCAGTACTTC.

The table lists this clone with a count of one. The chain joins TRBV19 to TRBJ1-1, with D possibly TRBD1 on 6 matching bases. Trimming cost V 2 bases and J 3 bases, with 10 bases left between them. CDR1 and CDR2 from the germline V gene are LNHDA and SQIVND (reference sequence). The CDR3 runs 14 residues. As DNA, the CDR3 is TGTGCCAGTAGTATACCCCGGACAGACACTGAAGCTTTCTTT. Protein: CASSIPRTDTEAFF.

This chain links TRBV13 with TRBJ1-6; D gene ambiguous. This CDR3 contains 15 residues. V lost 3 bases, J lost 6 bases, and 12 bases lay in between. From germline, CDR1 is PRHDT and CDR2 FYEKMQ (reference sequence). The CDR3: CASSFGSSGNSPLHF. CDR3 coding DNA: TGTGCCAGCAGCTTCGGGAGCTCCGGTAATTCACCCCTCCACTTT.

J is TRBJ1-1 and V is TRBV5-1; weak D call: TRBD1 (5 bases). With 3 bases removed from V and 4 bases from J, the gap between germline ends came to 16 bases. Germline V gene sequence: CDR1 SGHRS, CDR2 YFSETQ. The CDR3 extends over 15 amino acids. CDR3 DNA: TGCGCCAGCAGCTCTGGGGGAGGGGATGGCACTGAAGCTTTCTTT. It codes for CASSSGGGDGTEAFF.

This chain links TRBV5-1 with TRBJ2-6, with D uncertain. Germline V gene sequence: CDR1 SGHRS, CDR2 YFSETQ. Trimming removed 4 bases at V and 0 bases at J, with 8 bases between. This CDR3 is 15 amino acids long. CDR3 residues: CASSPSNSGANVLTF. For the CDR3, the DNA is TGCGCCAGCAGCCCTTCTAACTCTGGGGCCAACGTCCTGACTTTC.

This chain links TRBV7-2 with TRBJ2-1, with 8 bases fitting TRBD2. CDR1 SGHTA and CDR2 FQGNSA come from the germline V gene. CDR3 size: 16 residues. The trim removed 3 bases at V and 8 bases at J, leaving 12 bases unmatched. DNA of the CDR3: TGTGCCAGCAGCTTCAGAGGGACTGCGGGGGGTGATGAGCAGTTCTTC. Its protein is CASSFRGTAGGDEQFF.

The CDR3 nucleotides read TGTGCCAGCAGCCCTTGGGGACTAGCGGGAGGTGAGCAGTTCTTC. As protein: CASSPWGLAGGEQFF. The chain carries TRBV5-4 and TRBJ2-1, with TRBD2 matching over 15 bases. The CDR3 runs to 15 residues. V was pared by 4 bases and J by 9 bases, with 5 bases of the junction left unmatched. CDR1 and CDR2 from the germline V gene are SGHNT and YYREEE (reference sequence).

This clone was seen a few times. The CDR3 region has the DNA TGTGCCAGCAGCTTAATAGCGGGAGGCGGGGAGCTGTTTTTT. It is translated as CASSLIAGGGELFF. This rearrangement joins TRBV7-9 to TRBJ2-2; TRBD2 matches 10 bases. The V and J ends lost 2 bases and 7 bases, in that order; junction bases with no gene match: 1. The germline V gene has CDR1 SEHNR and CDR2 FQNEAQ (reference sequence). This CDR3 contains 14 residues.

This rearrangement joins TRBV19 to TRBJ2-1; tentative D call: TRBD2 (6 bases). The CDR3 is 14 residues long. Germline V lookup: CDR1 LNHDA, CDR2 SQIVND (reference sequence). Between the trimmed V and J ends, which lost 3 bases and 7 bases, there was a span of 13 bases. The CDR3 loop is CASSMVGGINEQFF. CDR3 in DNA: TGTGCCAGTAGTATGGTGGGGGGAATTAATGAGCAGTTCTTC.

This rearrangement joins TRBV27 to TRBJ2-4; 7 bases match TRBD1. V was pared by 6 bases and J by 4 bases, with 3 bases of the junction left unmatched. This CDR3 is built from 13 residues. Per the germline V gene, CDR1 is MNHEY and CDR2 is SMNVEV (reference sequence). In DNA, the CDR3 is TGTGCCAGCAGAAAACAGGGGAAAAACATTCAGTACTTC. Protein sequence: CASRKQGKNIQYF.

The rearrangement joins TRBV11-3 to TRBJ2-7; D is perhaps TRBD1 (6 bases). Trimming pared 1 base from V and 4 bases from J, leaving 14 bases between. The CDR3 runs to 15 residues. Germline values: CDR1 SGHNT, CDR2 YENEEA. CDR3 region: CASSLVPDGTYEQYF. CDR3 sequence (DNA): TGTGCCAGCAGCTTAGTGCCGGACGGGACATACGAGCAGTACTTC.

The CDR3 loop reads CAIQAGLAGVNEQFF. CDR3 sequence (DNA): TGTGCCATCCAGGCAGGACTAGCGGGAGTCAATGAGCAGTTCTTC. The chain carries TRBV10-3 and TRBJ2-1; 13 bases fit TRBD2. Germline CDR1 ENHRY, CDR2 SYGVKD. The V and J ends lost 8 bases and 6 bases, in that order; junction bases with no gene match: 7. The CDR3 is 15 amino acids.

This chain links TRBV5-1 with TRBJ2-2; the D is unclear. Germline CDR1 SGHRS, CDR2 YFSETQ. Trimming cost V 2 bases and J 0 bases, with 8 bases left between them. There are 15 residues in the CDR3. The CDR3 nucleotides read TGCGCCAGCAGCTTTGGAGTGACGAACACCGGGGAGCTGTTTTTT. It yields the protein CASSFGVTNTGELFF.

The genes are TRBV4-2 and TRBJ2-7; 7 bases map to TRBD2. CDR3 length equals 16 residues. The J segment lost 4 bases and the V segment lost 0 bases, leaving 9 bases of the junction unmatched. Germline CDR1 and CDR2: LGHNA and YNFKEQ. The CDR3 reads CASSQEPSGTFYEQYF. CDR3 in DNA: TGTGCCAGCAGCCAAGAACCTAGCGGTACCTTTTACGAGCAGTACTTC.

The chain uses TRBV5-4 and TRBJ2-7; TRBD1 matches 10 bases. Per the germline V gene, CDR1 is SGHNT and CDR2 is YYREEE (reference sequence). This CDR3 is 13 amino acids long. Trimming at V came to 7 bases and at J to 6 bases, leaving 7 bases not matched to a gene. CDR3 region: CASHGTGVLEQYF. The DNA for the CDR3 is TGTGCCAGCCACGGGACAGGGGTTCTCGAGCAGTACTTC. The whole variable domain, remainder taken from reference TRBV5-4 and TRBJ2-7, is ETGVTQSPTHLIKTRGQQVTLRCSSQSGHNTVSWYQQALGQGPQFIFQYYREEENGRGNFPPRFSGLQFPNYSSELNVNALELDDSALYLCASHGTGVLEQYFGPGTRLTVT.